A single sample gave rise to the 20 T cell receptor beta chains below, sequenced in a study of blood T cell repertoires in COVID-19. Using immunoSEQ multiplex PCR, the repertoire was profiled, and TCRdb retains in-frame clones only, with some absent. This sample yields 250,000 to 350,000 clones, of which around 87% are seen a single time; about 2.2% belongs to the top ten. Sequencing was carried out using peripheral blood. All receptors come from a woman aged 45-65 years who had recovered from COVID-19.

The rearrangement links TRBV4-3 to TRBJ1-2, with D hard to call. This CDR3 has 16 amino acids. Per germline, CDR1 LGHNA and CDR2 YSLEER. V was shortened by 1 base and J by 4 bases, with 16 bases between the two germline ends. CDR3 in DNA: TGCGCCAGCAGCCAAGGGTCCAGGTCTAGCGGCTATGGCTACACCTTC. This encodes CASSQGSRSSGYGYTF.

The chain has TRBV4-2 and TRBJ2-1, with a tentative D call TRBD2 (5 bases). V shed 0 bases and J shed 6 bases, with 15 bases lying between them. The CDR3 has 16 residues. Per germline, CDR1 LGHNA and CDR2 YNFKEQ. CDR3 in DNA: TGTGCCAGCAGCCAAGATCTAGCAGGCCATCGCAATGAGCAGTTCTTC. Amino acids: CASSQDLAGHRNEQFF.

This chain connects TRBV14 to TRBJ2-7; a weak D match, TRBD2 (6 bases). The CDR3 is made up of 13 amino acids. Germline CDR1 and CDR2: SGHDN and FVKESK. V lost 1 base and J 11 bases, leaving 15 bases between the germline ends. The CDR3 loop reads CASSQGGLFLKYF. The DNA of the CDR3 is TGTGCCAGCAGCCAAGGGGGACTTTTTCTAAAGTACTTC.

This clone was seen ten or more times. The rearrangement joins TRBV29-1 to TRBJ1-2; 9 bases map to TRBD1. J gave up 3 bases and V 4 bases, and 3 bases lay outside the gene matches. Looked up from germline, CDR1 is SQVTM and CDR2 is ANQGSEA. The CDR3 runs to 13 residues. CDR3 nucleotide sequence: TGCAGCGTTGGAGGACAGGGGTACTATGGCTACACCTTC. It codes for CSVGGQGYYGYTF.

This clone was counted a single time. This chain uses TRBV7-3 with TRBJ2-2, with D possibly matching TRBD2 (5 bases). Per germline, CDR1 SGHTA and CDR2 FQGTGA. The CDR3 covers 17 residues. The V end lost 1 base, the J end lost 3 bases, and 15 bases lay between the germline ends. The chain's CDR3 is CASSLSVPAAHTGELFF. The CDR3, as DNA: TGTGCCAGCAGCTTAAGTGTACCAGCGGCCCACACCGGGGAGCTGTTTTTT.

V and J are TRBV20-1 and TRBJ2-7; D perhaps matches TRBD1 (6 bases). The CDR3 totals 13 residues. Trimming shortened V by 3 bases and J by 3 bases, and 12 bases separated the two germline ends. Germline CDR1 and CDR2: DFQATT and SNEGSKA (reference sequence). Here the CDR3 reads CSASPGQSYEQYF. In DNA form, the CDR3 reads TGCAGTGCTAGTCCCGGACAGAGCTACGAGCAGTACTTC.

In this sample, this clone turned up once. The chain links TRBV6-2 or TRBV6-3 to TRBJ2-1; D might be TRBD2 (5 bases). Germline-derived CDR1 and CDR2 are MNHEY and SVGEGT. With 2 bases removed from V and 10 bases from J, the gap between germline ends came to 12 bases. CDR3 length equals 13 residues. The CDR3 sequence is CASSYRPEGEQFF. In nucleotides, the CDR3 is TGTGCCAGCAGTTACCGCCCTGAGGGAGAGCAGTTCTTC.

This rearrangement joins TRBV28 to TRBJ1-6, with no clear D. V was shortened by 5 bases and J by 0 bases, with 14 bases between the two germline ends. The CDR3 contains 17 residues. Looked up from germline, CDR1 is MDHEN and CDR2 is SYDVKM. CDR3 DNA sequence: TGTGCCAGCAGTCCCCCGGGAATAAGCTCCTATAATTCACCCCTCCACTTT. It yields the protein CASSPPGISSYNSPLHF.

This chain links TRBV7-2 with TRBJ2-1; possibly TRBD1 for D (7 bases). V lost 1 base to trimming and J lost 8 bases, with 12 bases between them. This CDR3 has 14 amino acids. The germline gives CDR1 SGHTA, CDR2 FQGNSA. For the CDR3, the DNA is TGTGCCAGCAGCTTAGGGGACAGCGGGTATGAGCAGTTCTTC. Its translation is CASSLGDSGYEQFF.

CDR3 loop: CASSLDILTGGTEAFF. CDR3 in DNA: TGTGCCAGCAGCTTAGATATTTTGACAGGGGGCACTGAAGCTTTCTTT. This sequence joins TRBV11-2 and TRBJ1-1, with 9 positions matching TRBD1. CDR3 length: 16 amino acids. The germline gives CDR1 SGHAT, CDR2 FQNNGV. The J segment lost 4 bases and the V segment lost 0 bases, leaving 6 bases of the junction unmatched.

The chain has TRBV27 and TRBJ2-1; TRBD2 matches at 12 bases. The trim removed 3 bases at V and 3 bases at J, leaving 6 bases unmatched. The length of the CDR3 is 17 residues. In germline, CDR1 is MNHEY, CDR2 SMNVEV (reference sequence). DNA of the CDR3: TGTGCCAGCAGTTTTGCTAGCGGGAGGGCCTACTACAATGAGCAGTTCTTC. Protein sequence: CASSFASGRAYYNEQFF.

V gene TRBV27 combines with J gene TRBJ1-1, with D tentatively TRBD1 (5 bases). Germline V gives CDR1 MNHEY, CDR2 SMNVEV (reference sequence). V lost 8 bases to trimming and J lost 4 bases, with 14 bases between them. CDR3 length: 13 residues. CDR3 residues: CASRPGGFTEAFF. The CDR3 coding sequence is TGTGCCAGCCGACCCGGGGGTTTCACTGAAGCTTTCTTT.

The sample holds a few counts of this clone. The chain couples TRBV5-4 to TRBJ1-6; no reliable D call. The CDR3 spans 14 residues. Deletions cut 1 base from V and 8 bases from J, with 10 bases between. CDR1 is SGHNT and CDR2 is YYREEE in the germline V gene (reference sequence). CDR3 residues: CASSLQREDSPLHF. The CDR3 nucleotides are TGTGCCAGCAGCTTGCAGCGTGAGGATTCACCCCTCCACTTT.

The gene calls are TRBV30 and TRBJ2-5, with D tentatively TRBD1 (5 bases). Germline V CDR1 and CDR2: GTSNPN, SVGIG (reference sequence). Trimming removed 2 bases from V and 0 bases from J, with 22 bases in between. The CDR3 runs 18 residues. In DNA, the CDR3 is TGTGCCTGGAGTTTACTGGTGGGGCACGTAGCCCACCAAGAGACCCAGTACTTC. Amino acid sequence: CAWSLLVGHVAHQETQYF.

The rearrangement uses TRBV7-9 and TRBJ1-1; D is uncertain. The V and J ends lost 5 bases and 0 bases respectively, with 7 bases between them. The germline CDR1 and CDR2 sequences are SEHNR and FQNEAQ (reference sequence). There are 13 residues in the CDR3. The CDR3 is CASSQYMNTEAFF. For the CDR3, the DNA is TGTGCCAGCAGCCAGTATATGAACACTGAAGCTTTCTTT.

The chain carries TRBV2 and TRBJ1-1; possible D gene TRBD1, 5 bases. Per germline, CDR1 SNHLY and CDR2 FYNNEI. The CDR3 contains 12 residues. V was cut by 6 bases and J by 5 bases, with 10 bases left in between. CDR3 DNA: TGTGCCAGCAGACAGGCCCCAACTGAAGCTTTCTTT. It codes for CASRQAPTEAFF.

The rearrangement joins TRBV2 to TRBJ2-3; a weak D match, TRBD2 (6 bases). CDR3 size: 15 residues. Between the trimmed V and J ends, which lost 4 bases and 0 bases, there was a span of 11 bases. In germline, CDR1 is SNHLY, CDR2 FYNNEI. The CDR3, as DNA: TGTGCCAGCAGTGCCGGGACTTCTAGCACAGATACGCAGTATTTT. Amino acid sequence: CASSAGTSSTDTQYF. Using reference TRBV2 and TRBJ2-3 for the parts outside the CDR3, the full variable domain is EPEVTQTPSHQVTQMGQEVILRCVPISNHLYFYWYRQILGQKVEFLVSFYNNEISEKSEIFDDQFSVERPDGSNFTLKIRSTKLEDSAMYFCASSAGTSSTDTQYFGPGTRLTVL.

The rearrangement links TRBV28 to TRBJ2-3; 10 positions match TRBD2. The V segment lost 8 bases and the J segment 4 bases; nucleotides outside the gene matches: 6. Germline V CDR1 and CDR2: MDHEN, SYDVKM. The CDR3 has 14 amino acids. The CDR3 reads CASLPSGRSDTQYF. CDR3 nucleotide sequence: TGTGCCAGCCTCCCTAGCGGGAGATCAGATACGCAGTATTTT.

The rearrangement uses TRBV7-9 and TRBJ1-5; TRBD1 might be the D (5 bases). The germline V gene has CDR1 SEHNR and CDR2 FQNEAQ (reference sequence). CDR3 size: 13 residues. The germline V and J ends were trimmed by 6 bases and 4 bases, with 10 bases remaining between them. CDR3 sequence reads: CASRSDRNQPQHF. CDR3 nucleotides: TGTGCCAGCAGGAGCGACAGAAATCAGCCCCAGCATTTT.

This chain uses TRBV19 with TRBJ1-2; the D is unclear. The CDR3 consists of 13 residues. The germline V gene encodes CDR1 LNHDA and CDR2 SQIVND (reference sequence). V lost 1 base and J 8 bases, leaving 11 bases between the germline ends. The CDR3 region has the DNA TGTGCCAGTAGTATAGCCGATTTGCGGGGCTACACCTTC. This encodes CASSIADLRGYTF.